This T cell receptor beta chain was observed in a study of T-cell reconstitution after alpha-beta-depleted transplantation in children. The study's findings and limits: Several hundred rapidly expanded clones from non-depleted graft cells reportedly supplied alpha-beta T cells about two months post-transplant. When one year had passed after transplant, most T-cell counts and diversity came from newly produced T cells. Some patients owed their high day-60 TCRbeta diversity to surviving recipient T cells and thymic progenitors.

This sample's TCRbeta library carried unique molecular identifier barcodes. Using its own MiXCR run on the PCR reads, TCRdb lists one record per CDR3 protein. The top ten clones hold about 5% of a sample with about 830,000 distinct CDR3 sequences, roughly 15% of them seen once. In regard to this clonotype: What it binds is not known.

The germline CDR1 and CDR2 sequences are KGHDR and SFDVKD. This CDR3 has 17 amino acids. The V gene lost 3 bases and the J gene lost 7 bases, with 21 bases spanning the gap. This specimen consisted of PBMCs, mostly from graft donor cells, obtained 360 days after TCRalphabeta/CD19-depleted stem cell transplant. The clonotype originates from a male patient under 18 who had a stem cell transplant for acute lymphoblastic leukemia, so the T cells may come from the graft donor. This chain connects TRBV24-1 to TRBJ2-1; D is possibly TRBD1 or TRBD2 (6 bases each). CDR3 nucleotides: TGTGCCACCAGTGATGGGGGTGTCCCTCGGGGGCGGAATGAGCAGTTCTTC. It codes for CATSDGGVPRGRNEQFF.